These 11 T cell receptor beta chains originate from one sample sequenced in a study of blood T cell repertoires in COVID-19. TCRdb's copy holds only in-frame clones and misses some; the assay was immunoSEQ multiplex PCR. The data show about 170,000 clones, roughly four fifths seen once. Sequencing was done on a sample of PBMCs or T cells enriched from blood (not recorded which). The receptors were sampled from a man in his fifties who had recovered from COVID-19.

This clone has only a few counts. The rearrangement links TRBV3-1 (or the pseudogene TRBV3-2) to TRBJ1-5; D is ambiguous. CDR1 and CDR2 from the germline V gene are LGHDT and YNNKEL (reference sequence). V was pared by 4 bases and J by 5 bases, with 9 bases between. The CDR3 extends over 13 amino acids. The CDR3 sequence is CASSRNFDQPQHF. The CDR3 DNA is TGTGCCAGCAGCCGAAACTTTGATCAGCCCCAGCATTTT.

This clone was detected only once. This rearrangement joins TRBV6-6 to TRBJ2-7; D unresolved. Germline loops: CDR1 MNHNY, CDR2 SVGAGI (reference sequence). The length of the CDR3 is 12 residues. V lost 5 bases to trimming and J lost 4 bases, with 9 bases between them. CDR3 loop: CASSPTEYEQYF. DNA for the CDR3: TGTGCCAGCAGTCCTACAGAGTACGAGCAGTACTTC.

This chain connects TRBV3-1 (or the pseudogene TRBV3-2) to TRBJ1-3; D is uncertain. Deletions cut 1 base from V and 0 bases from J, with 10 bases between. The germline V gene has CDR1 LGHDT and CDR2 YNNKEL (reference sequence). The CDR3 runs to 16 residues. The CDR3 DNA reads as TGTGCCAGCAGCCAAGTCTCCCTGAGCTCTGGAAACACCATATATTTT. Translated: CASSQVSLSSGNTIYF.

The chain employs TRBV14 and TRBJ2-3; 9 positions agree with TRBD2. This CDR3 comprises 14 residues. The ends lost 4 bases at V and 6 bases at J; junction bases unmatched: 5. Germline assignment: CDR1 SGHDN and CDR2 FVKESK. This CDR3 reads CASSPSGGRDTQYF. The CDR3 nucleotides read TGTGCCAGCAGCCCCAGCGGGGGGCGGGATACGCAGTATTTT.

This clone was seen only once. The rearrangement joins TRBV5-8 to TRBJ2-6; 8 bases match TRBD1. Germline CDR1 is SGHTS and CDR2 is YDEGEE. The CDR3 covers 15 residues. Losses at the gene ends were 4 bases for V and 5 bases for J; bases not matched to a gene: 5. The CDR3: CASSPGQGWANVLTF. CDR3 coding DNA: TGTGCCAGCAGCCCCGGACAGGGCTGGGCCAACGTCCTGACTTTC.

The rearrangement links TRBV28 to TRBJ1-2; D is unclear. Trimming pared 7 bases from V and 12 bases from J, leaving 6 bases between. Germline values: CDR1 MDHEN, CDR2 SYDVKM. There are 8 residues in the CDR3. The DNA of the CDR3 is TGTGCCAGCACCCTTAACACCTTC. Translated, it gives CASTLNTF.

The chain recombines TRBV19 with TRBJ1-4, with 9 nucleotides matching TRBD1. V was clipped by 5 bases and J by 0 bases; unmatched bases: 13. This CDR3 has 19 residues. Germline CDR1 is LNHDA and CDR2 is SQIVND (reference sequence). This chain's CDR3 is CASSGPGTGIRSTNEKLFF. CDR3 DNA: TGTGCCAGTAGTGGGCCCGGGACAGGGATCCGATCAACTAATGAAAAACTGTTTTTT.

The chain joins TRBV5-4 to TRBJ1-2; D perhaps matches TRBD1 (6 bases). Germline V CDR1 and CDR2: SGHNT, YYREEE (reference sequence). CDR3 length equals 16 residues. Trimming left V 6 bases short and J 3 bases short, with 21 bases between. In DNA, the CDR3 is TGTGCCAGCACCACCGGACTGGGGGCGGAACACTATGGCTACACCTTC. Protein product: CASTTGLGAEHYGYTF. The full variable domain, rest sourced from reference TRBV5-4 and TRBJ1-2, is ETGVTQSPTHLIKTRGQQVTLRCSSQSGHNTVSWYQQALGQGPQFIFQYYREEENGRGNFPPRFSGLQFPNYSSELNVNALELDDSALYLCASTTGLGAEHYGYTFGSGTRLTVV.

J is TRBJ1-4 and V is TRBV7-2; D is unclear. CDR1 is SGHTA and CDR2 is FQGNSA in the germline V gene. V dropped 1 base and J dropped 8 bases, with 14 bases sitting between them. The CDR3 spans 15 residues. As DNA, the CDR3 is TGTGCCAGCAGCTTAGTACGGGTTTCGGGGGAAAAACTGTTTTTT. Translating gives CASSLVRVSGEKLFF. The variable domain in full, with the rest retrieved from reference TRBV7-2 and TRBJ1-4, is GAGVSQSPSNKVTEKGKDVELRCDPISGHTALYWYRQSLGQGLEFLIYFQGNSAPDKSGLPSDRFSAERTGGSVSTLTIQRTQQEDSAVYLCASSLVRVSGEKLFFGSGTQLSVL.

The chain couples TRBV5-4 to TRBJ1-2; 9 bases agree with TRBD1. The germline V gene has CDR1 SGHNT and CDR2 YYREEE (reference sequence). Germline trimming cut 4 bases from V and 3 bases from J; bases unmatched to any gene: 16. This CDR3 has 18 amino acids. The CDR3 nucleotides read TGTGCCAGCAGCCCACCCCCGGGACAGGGAGAGCCGGACTATGGCTACACCTTC. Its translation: CASSPPPGQGEPDYGYTF.

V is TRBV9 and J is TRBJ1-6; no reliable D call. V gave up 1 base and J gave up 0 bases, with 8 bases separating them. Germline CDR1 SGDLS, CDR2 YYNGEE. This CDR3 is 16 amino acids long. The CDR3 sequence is CASSVLGSSYNSPLHF. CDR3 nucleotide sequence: TGTGCCAGCAGCGTATTAGGGAGCTCCTATAATTCACCCCTCCACTTT.